This T cell receptor (beta chain) was recovered during a study of blood T cell repertoires in COVID-19. The wider study: Spain, Italy and the United States supplied samples that represented acute and convalescent COVID-19. T cells, B-cell-depleted T cells, or PBMCs supplied cDNA or gDNA.

Original processing notes: Amplification from reference gene primers served as the basis for estimated nucleated cell counts. The protocol was immunoSEQ multiplex PCR, while the TCRdb copy is restricted to in-frame clones and leaves out a portion. V and J calls and clone size follow that table, whereas D and trimming were derived from the DNA. The sample shows about 130,000 clones, over 80% of them seen only once. CDR3 size: 16 residues. CDR1 is LNHDA, CDR2 SQIVND, per germline (reference sequence). V dropped 7 bases and J dropped 5 bases, with 18 bases sitting between them. The V call is TRBV19, the J call TRBJ1-6; D remains ambiguous. The receptor was derived from a man aged 35-49 years with active or convalescent COVID-19. Sequences were obtained from peripheral blood. This CDR3 is CASTFEAVPNNSPLHF. The CDR3 nucleotides are TGTGCCAGTACTTTTGAAGCGGTACCGAATAATTCACCCCTCCACTTT.